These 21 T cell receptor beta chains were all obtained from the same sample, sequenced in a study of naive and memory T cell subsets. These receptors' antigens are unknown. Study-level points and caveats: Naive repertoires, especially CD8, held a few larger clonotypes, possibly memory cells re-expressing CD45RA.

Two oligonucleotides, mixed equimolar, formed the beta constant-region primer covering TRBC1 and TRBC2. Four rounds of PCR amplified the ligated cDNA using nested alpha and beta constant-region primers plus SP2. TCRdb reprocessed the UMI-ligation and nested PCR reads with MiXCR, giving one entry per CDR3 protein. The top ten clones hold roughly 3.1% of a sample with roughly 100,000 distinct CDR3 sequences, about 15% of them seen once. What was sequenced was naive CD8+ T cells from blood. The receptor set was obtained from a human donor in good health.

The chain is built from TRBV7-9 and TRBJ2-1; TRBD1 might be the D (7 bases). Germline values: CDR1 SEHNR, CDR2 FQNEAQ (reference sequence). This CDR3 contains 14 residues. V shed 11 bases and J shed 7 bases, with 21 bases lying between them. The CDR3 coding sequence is TGTGCCGCGGGGCGGACAGGAGGTGAGAATGAGCAGTTCTTC. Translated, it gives CAAGRTGGENEQFF. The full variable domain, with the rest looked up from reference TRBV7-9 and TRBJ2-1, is DTGVSQNPRHKITKRGQNVTFRCDPISEHNRLYWYRQTLGQGPEFLTYFQNEAQLEKSRLLSDRFSAERPKGSFSTLEIQRTEQGDSAMYLCAAGRTGGENEQFFGPGTRLTVL.

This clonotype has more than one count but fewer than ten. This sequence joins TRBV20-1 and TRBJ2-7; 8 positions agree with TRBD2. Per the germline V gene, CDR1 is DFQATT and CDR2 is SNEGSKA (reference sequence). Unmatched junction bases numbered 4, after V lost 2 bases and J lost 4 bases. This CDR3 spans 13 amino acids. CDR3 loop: CSARSASGYEQYF. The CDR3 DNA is TGCAGTGCTAGATCTGCTAGCGGGTACGAGCAGTACTTC.

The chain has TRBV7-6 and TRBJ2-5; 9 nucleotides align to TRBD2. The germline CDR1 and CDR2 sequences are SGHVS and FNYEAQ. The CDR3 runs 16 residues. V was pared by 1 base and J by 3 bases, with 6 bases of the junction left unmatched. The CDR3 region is CASSLDAAGGKETQYF. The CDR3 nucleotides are TGTGCCAGCAGCTTAGATGCAGCGGGGGGAAAAGAGACCCAGTACTTC.

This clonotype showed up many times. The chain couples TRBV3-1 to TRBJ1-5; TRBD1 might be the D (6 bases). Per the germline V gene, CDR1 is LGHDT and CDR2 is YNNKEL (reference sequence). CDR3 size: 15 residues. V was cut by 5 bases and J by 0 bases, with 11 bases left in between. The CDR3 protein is CASSTDRDSNQPQHF. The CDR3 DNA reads TGTGCCAGCAGCACGGACAGAGATAGCAATCAGCCCCAGCATTTT.

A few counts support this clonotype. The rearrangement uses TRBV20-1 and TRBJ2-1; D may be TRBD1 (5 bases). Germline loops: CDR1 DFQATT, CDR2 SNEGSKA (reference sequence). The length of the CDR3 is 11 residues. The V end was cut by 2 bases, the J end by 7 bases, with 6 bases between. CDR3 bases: TGCAGTGCTAGAAAGGGGAATGAGCAGTTCTTC. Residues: CSARKGNEQFF.

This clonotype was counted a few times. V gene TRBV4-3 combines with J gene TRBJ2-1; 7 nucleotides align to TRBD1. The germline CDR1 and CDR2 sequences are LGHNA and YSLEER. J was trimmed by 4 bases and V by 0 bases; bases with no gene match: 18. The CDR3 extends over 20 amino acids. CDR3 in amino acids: CASSQEGLGTTGMYYNEQFF. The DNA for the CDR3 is TGCGCCAGCAGCCAAGAAGGCCTCGGGACGACAGGGATGTATTACAATGAGCAGTTCTTC.

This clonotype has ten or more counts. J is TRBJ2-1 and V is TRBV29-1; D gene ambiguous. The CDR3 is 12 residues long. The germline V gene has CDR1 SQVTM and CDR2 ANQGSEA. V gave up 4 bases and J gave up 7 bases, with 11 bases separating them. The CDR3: CSVGDLVNEQFF. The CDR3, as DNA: TGCAGCGTTGGGGATTTGGTGAATGAGCAGTTCTTC.

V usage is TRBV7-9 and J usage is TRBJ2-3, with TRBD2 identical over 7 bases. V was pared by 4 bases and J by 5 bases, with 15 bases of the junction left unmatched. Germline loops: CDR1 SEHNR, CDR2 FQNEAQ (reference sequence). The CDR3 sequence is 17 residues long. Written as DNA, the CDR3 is TGTGCCAGCAGCTCGGGGGGACTTTGGGGCGAGGGAGATACGCAGTATTTT. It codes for CASSSGGLWGEGDTQYF. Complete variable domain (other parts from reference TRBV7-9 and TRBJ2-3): DTGVSQNPRHKITKRGQNVTFRCDPISEHNRLYWYRQTLGQGPEFLTYFQNEAQLEKSRLLSDRFSAERPKGSFSTLEIQRTEQGDSAMYLCASSSGGLWGEGDTQYFGPGTRLTVL.

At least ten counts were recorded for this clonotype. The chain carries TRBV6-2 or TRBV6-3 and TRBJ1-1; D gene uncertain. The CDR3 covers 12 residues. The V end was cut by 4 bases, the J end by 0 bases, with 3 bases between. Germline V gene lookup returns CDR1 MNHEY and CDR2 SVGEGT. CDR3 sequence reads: CASSFMNTEAFF. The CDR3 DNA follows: TGTGCCAGCAGTTTTATGAACACTGAAGCTTTCTTT.

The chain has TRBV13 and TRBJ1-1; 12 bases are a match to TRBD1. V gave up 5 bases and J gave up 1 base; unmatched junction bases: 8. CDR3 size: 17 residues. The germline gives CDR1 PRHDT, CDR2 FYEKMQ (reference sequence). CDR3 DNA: TGTGCCAGCAGCCCGGCCGGGACAGGGGGCCAGAACACTGAAGCTTTCTTT. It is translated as CASSPAGTGGQNTEAFF.

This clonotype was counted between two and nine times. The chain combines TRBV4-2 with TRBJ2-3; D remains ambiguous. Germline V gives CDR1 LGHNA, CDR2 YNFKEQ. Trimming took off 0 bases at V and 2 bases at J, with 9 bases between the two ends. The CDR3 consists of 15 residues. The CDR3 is CASSQELDTTDTQYF. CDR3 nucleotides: TGTGCCAGCAGCCAAGAGTTAGACACCACAGATACGCAGTATTTT.

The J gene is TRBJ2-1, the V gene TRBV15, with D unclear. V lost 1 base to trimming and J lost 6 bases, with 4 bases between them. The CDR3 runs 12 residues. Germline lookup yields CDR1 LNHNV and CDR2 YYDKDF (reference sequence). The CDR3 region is CATSRVANEQFF. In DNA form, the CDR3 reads TGTGCCACCAGCAGAGTTGCCAATGAGCAGTTCTTC.

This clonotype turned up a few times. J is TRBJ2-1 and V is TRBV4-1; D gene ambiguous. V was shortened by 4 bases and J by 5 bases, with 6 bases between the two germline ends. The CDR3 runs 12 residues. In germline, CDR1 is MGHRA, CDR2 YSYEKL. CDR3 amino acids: CASSLDHNEQFF. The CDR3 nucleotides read TGCGCCAGCAGCCTCGACCACAATGAGCAGTTCTTC.

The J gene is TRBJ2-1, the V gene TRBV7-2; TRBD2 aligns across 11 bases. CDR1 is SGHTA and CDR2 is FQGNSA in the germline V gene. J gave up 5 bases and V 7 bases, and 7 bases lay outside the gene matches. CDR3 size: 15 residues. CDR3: CASTPTSGRDNEQFF. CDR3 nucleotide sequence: TGTGCCAGCACCCCCACTAGCGGGAGAGACAATGAGCAGTTCTTC.

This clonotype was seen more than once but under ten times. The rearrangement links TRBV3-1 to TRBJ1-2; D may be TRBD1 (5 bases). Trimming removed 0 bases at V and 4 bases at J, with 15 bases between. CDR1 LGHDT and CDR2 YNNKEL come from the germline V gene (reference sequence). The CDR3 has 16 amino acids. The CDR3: CASSQDGEGPVYGYTF. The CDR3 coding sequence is TGTGCCAGCAGCCAAGACGGAGAGGGGCCGGTCTATGGCTACACCTTC.

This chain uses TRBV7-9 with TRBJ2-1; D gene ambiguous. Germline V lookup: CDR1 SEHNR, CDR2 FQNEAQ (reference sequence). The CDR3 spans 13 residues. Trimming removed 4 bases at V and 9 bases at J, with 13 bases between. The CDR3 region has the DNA TGTGCCAGCAGCTCTCGCAGTCCGCCTGAGCAGTTCTTC. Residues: CASSSRSPPEQFF.

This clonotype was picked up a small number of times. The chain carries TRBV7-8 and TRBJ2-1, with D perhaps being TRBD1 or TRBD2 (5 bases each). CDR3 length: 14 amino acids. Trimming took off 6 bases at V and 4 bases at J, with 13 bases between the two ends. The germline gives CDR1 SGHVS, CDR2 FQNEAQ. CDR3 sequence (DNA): TGTGCCAGCAGTCCGGGACCGACATACAATGAGCAGTTCTTC. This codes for CASSPGPTYNEQFF.

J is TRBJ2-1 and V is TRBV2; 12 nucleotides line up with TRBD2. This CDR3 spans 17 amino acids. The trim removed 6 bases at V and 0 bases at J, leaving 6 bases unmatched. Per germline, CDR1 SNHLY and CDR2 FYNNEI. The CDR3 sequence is CASRATSGGSSYNEQFF. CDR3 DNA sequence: TGTGCCAGCAGGGCGACTAGCGGGGGAAGCTCCTACAATGAGCAGTTCTTC. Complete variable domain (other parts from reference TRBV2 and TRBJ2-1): EPEVTQTPSHQVTQMGQEVILRCVPISNHLYFYWYRQILGQKVEFLVSFYNNEISEKSEIFDDQFSVERPDGSNFTLKIRSTKLEDSAMYFCASRATSGGSSYNEQFFGPGTRLTVL.

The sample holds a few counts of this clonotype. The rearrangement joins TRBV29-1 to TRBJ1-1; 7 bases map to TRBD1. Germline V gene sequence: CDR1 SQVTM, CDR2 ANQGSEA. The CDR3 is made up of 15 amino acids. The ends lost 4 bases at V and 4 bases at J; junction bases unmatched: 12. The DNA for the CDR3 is TGCAGCGTTGGCTCCTCGACAGGGTTGGGCACTGAAGCTTTCTTT. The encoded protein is CSVGSSTGLGTEAFF.

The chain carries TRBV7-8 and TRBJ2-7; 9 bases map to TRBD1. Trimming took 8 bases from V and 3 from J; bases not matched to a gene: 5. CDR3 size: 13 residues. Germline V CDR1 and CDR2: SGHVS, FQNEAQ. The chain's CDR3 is CASGTGQYYEQYF. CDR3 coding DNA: TGTGCCAGCGGGACAGGGCAATACTACGAGCAGTACTTC. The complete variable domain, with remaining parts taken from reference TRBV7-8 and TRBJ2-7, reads GAGVSQSPRYKVAKRGQDVALRCDPISGHVSLFWYQQALGQGPEFLTYFQNEAQLDKSGLPSDRFFAERPEGSVSTLKIQRTQQEDSAVYLCASGTGQYYEQYFGPGTRLTVT.

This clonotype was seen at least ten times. The DNA of the CDR3 is TGTGCCAGCAGCTTAGCTGGTTTCGAGCAGTACTTC. Encoded protein: CASSLAGFEQYF. The rearrangement uses TRBV7-2 and TRBJ2-7; D ambiguous. Germline V gives CDR1 SGHTA, CDR2 FQGNSA. V lost 0 bases and J lost 6, with 6 bases in between. This CDR3 has 12 amino acids.